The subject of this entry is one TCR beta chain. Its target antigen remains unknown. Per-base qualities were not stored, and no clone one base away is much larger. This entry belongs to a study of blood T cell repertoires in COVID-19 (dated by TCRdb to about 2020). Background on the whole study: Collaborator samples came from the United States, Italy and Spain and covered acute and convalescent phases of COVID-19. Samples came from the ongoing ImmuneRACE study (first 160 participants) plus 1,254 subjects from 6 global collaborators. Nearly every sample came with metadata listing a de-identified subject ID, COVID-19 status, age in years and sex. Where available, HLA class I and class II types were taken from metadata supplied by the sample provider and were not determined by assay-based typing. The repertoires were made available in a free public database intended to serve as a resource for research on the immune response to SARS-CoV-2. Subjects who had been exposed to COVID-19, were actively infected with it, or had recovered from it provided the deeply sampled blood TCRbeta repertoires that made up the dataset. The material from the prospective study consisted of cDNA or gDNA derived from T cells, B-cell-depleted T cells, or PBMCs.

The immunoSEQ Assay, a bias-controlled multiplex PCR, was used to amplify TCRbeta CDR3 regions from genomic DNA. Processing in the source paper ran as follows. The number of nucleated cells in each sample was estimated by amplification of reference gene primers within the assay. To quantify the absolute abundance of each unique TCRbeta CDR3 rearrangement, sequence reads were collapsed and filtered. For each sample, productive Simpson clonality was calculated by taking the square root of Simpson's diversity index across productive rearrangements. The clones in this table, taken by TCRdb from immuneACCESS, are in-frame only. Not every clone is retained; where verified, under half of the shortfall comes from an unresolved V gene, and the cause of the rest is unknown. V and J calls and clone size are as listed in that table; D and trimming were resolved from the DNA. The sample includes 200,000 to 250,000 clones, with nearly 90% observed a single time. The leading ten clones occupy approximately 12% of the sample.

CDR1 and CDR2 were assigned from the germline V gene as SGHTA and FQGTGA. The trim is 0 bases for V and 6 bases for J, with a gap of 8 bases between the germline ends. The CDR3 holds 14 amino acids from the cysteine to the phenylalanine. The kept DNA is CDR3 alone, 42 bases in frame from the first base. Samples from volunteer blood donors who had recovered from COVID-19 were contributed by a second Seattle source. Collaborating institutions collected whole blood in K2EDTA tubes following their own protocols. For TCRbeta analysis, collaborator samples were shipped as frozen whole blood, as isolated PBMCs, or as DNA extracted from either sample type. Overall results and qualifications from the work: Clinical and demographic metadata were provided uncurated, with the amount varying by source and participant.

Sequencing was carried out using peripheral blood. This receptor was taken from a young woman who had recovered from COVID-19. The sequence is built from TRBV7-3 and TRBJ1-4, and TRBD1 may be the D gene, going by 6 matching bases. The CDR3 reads CASSLTGGDEKLFF. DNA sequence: TGTGCCAGCAGCTTAACAGGGGGGGATGAAAAACTGTTTTTT. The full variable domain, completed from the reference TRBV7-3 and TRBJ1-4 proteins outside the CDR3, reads GAGVSQTPSNKVTEKGKYVELRCDPISGHTALYWYRQSLGQGPEFLIYFQGTGAADDSGLPNDRFFAVRPEGSVSTLKIQRTERGDSAVYLCASSLTGGDEKLFFGSGTQLSVL.